This TCR beta chain is from a study of blood T cells in healthy people across ages. Using a J-beta primer mix together with a sample-barcoded 5' primer, a second PCR was run for roughly 6 to 12 cycles. A template-switch adaptor containing 12 random nucleotides labeled each cDNA molecule. TCRdb analysed the 5' RACE reads with MiXCR anew, one entry per CDR3 protein. The table lists roughly 860,000 distinct CDR3 sequences, roughly 60% of them singletons. J was trimmed by 1 base and V by 4 bases; bases with no gene match: 5. The CDR3 sequence is 17 residues long. The sequencing input was blood. The clonotype comes from a man aged 30 to 45 in good health. V is TRBV12-3 or TRBV12-4 and J is TRBJ2-6, with 9 bases identical to TRBD1. CDR3 bases: TGTGCCAGCAGTTCTGGGACAGGGAGGTCTGGGGCCAACGTCCTGACTTTC. Amino acid sequence: CASSSGTGRSGANVLTF.